The TCR beta chain under discussion was sequenced for a study of CD8+ T cells in alopecia areata. Study summary: The drug, oral tofacitinib, was given to treated patients at 5 to 10 mg twice daily.

Specified treatment: oral pan-JAK inhibitor, 5-10 mg twice daily. Reverse transcribed after extraction, RNA yielded cDNA as the sequencing template. TCRdb's table, derived via immunoSEQ multiplex PCR, lists solely in-frame clones and lacks some. This table has around 99,000 clones, roughly 89% appearing once. V shed 4 bases, J shed 8 bases, and the junction held 17 bases outside the gene matches. This CDR3 spans 17 amino acids. From germline, CDR1 is SNHLY and CDR2 FYNNEI. Sequencing was performed on CD8+ T cells sorted from blood, taken at week 24, from a patient treated with tofacitinib. This TCR derives from a human donor with alopecia areata. The chain employs TRBV2 and TRBJ1-2, with TRBD1 matching over 9 bases. This CDR3 reads CASSGKPPRTGDKGYTF. CDR3 DNA sequence: TGTGCCAGCAGTGGAAAGCCCCCACGGACAGGGGATAAGGGCTACACCTTC.